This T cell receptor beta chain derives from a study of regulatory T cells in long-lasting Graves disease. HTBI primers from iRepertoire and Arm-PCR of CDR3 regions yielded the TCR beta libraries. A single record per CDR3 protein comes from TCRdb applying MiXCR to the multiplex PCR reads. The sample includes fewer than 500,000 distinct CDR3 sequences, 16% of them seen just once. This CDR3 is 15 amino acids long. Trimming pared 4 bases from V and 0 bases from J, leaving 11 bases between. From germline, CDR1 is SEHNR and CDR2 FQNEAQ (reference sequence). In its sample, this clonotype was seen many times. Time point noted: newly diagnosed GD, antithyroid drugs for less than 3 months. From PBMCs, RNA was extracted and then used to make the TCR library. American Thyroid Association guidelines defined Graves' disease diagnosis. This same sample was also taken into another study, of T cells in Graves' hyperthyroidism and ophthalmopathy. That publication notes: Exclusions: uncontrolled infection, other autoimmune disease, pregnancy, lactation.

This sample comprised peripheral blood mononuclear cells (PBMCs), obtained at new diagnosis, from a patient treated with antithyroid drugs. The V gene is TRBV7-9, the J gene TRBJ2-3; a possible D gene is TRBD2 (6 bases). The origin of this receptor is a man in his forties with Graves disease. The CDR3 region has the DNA TGTGCCAGCAGCTCTTACGGGACTAGCACAGATACGCAGTATTTT. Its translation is CASSSYGTSTDTQYF.